This is a list of T cell receptor beta chains from one sample in a study of T cell responses to AZD1222 COVID-19 vaccine. The protocol was immunoSEQ multiplex PCR, while the TCRdb copy is restricted to in-frame clones and leaves out a portion. The profile shows about 150,000 clones, around 83% of them singletons. Sequenced material: peripheral blood, taken on day 0 of MenACWY control vaccination. The receptors shown here come from an adult in good health. Each CDR3 is given with its conserved first and last residue. The D gene is left open where the match is weak. Clone size is shown for a subset of rows, as once, few, many or a class of expanded clone.

J gene: TRBJ2-6; clone size: -; V gene: TRBV5-5; D gene: -; CDR3 DNA: TGTGCCAGCAGCTTGGCCTCGGGACGGCTCCTCTCTGGGGCCAACGTCCTGACTTTC; CDR3 protein: CASSLASGRLLSGANVLTF
J gene: TRBJ1-5; clone size: -; V gene: TRBV12-3/TRBV12-4; D gene: -; CDR3 DNA: TGTGCCAGCAGTCAGCACGGTCAGCCCCAGCATTTT; CDR3 protein: CASSQHGQPQHF
J gene: TRBJ1-1; clone size: -; V gene: TRBV6-1; D gene: -; CDR3 DNA: TGTGCCAGCAGTGAAGCAGGGGCAGCAATGAACACTGAAGCTTTCTTT; CDR3 protein: CASSEAGAAMNTEAFF
J gene: TRBJ2-1; clone size: few; V gene: TRBV3-1/TRBV3-2; D gene: TRBD2; CDR3 DNA: TGTGCCAGCAGCCAAGTTTGGACTAGCGGGGGCATATACAATGAGCAGTTCTTC; CDR3 protein: CASSQVWTSGGIYNEQFF
J gene: TRBJ2-3; clone size: few; V gene: TRBV7-7; D gene: TRBD1; CDR3 DNA: TGTGCCAGCAGCCCTACAGGGGCCCGCACAGATACGCAGTATTTT; CDR3 protein: CASSPTGARTDTQYF
J gene: TRBJ2-7; clone size: -; V gene: TRBV5-1; D gene: TRBD2; CDR3 DNA: TGCGCCAGCAGCAAAAGGGACTACTACGAGCAGTACTTC; CDR3 protein: CASSKRDYYEQYF
J gene: TRBJ1-1; clone size: -; V gene: TRBV28; D gene: -; CDR3 DNA: TGTGCCAGCCGGCGGGTGGTGCGGAACACTGAAGCTTTCTTT; CDR3 protein: CASRRVVRNTEAFF
J gene: TRBJ2-3; clone size: -; V gene: TRBV28; D gene: -; CDR3 DNA: TGTGCCAGCAGTTTAGTAGTTCCTAGCACAGATACGCAGTATTTT; CDR3 protein: CASSLVVPSTDTQYF
J gene: TRBJ2-2; clone size: -; V gene: TRBV9; D gene: -; CDR3 DNA: TGTGCCAGCAGCGTTCGGGGTGGGTACGACACCGGGGAGCTGTTTTTT; CDR3 protein: CASSVRGGYDTGELFF
J gene: TRBJ2-1; clone size: -; V gene: TRBV5-4; D gene: TRBD2; CDR3 DNA: TGTGCCAGCAGACTACTAGCGGGGGGCTTTAATGAGCAGTTCTTC; CDR3 protein: CASRLLAGGFNEQFF
J gene: TRBJ2-2; clone size: -; V gene: TRBV24-1; D gene: TRBD1; CDR3 DNA: TGTGCCGTCCGGTCTGCTGGGACAGGGGGAGGGACCGGGGAGCTGTTTTTT; CDR3 protein: CAVRSAGTGGGTGELFF
J gene: TRBJ2-5; clone size: -; V gene: TRBV15; D gene: -; CDR3 DNA: TGTGCCACCAGCAGAGATCGAAAAGGAGAGACCCAGTACTTC; CDR3 protein: CATSRDRKGETQYF
J gene: TRBJ1-1; clone size: -; V gene: TRBV27; D gene: -; CDR3 DNA: TGTGCCAGCAGTTTAGCAGGGGCGCGTACTGAAGCTTTCTTT; CDR3 protein: CASSLAGARTEAFF
J gene: TRBJ2-7; clone size: few; V gene: TRBV19; D gene: -; CDR3 DNA: TGTGCCAGTAGTATAAGTAGGGGATCAGCCTACGAGCAGTACTTC; CDR3 protein: CASSISRGSAYEQYF
J gene: TRBJ1-5; clone size: -; V gene: TRBV28; D gene: -; CDR3 DNA: TGTGCCAGCAGTTTTTACCTGCGTCAGCCCCAGCATTTT; CDR3 protein: CASSFYLRQPQHF
J gene: TRBJ2-7; clone size: -; V gene: TRBV5-6; D gene: -; CDR3 DNA: TGTGCCAGCAGCGGGTTTAGGACAGAAAAAAACTCCTACGAGCAGTACTTC; CDR3 protein: CASSGFRTEKNSYEQYF
J gene: TRBJ2-3; clone size: -; V gene: TRBV24-1; D gene: TRBD1; CDR3 DNA: TGTGCCACCAGCAGGGGGTTACGCACAGATACGCAGTATTTT; CDR3 protein: CATSRGLRTDTQYF
J gene: TRBJ1-2; clone size: -; V gene: TRBV2; D gene: -; CDR3 DNA: TGTGCCAGCAAGACGTCTCCCTCGGGGTCTGGCTACACCTTC; CDR3 protein: CASKTSPSGSGYTF
J gene: TRBJ1-6; clone size: -; V gene: TRBV12-1; D gene: -; CDR3 DNA: TGTGCCAGCAGCTTTGCATCGGGATTGTATAATTCACCCCTCCACTTT; CDR3 protein: CASSFASGLYNSPLHF
J gene: TRBJ2-7; clone size: -; V gene: TRBV7-3; D gene: -; CDR3 DNA: TGTGCCAGCAGCTTAGGTGGCGGTAGCTCCTACGAGCAGTACTTC; CDR3 protein: CASSLGGGSSYEQYF